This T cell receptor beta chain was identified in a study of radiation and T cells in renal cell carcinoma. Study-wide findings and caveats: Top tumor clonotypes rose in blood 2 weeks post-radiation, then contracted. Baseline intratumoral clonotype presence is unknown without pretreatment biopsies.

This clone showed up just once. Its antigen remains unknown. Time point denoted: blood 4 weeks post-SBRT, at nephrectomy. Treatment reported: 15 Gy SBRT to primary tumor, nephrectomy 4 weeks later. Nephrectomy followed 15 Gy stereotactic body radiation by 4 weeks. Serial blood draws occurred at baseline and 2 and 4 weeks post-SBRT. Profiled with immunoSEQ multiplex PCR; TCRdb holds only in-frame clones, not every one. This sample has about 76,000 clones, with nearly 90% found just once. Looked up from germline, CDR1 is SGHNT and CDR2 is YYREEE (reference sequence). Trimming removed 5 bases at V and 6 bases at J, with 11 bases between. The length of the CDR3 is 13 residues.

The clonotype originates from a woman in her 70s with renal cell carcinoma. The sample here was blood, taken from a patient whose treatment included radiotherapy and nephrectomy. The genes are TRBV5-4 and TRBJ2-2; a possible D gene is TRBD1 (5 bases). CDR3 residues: CASSEGVAGELFF. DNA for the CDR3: TGTGCCAGCAGTGAAGGGGTCGCCGGGGAGCTGTTTTTT.